These 6 T cell receptor beta chains were all obtained from the same sample, sequenced in a study of T cell changes during pregnancy in multiple sclerosis. Libraries were prepared by immunoSEQ multiplex PCR; TCRdb keeps only in-frame clonotypes and omits some of them. The data contain some 120,000 clones, roughly 97% of them singletons. Sequencing was performed on peripheral blood, taken after pregnancy. The receptors shown here come from a female donor with multiple sclerosis, enrolled in a pregnancy study.

The V call is TRBV7-9, the J call TRBJ1-5, with 8 positions matching TRBD1. With 1 base clipped from V and 5 bases from J, the junction kept 4 bases outside the gene matches. Germline V gives CDR1 SEHNR, CDR2 FQNEAQ (reference sequence). The length of the CDR3 is 15 residues. In DNA form, the CDR3 reads TGTGCCAGCAGCTTAGGGCAGGGGGCGGATCAGCCCCAGCATTTT. It yields the protein CASSLGQGADQPQHF.

The chain joins TRBV6-6 to TRBJ1-1; 7 bases are a match to TRBD1. The CDR3 sequence is 15 residues long. Germline CDR1 reads MNHNY; CDR2 reads SVGAGI (reference sequence). V lost 0 bases to trimming and J lost 1 base; unmatched junction nucleotides: 2. The CDR3 reads CASSYSSGGNTEAFF. In DNA form, the CDR3 reads TGTGCCAGCAGTTACTCCTCAGGGGGGAACACTGAAGCTTTCTTT.

The chain joins TRBV4-3 to TRBJ2-4; TRBD2 might be the D (7 bases). The CDR3 spans 17 residues. The V and J ends lost 5 bases and 6 bases respectively, with 23 bases between them. Germline CDR1 and CDR2: LGHNA and YSLEER. CDR3 nucleotide sequence: TGCGCCAGCAGCGCCGCCCCGGTCGGCCGGGGGGCAAACATTCAGTACTTC. Translated: CASSAAPVGRGANIQYF.

The chain uses TRBV7-9 and TRBJ2-2; D perhaps matches TRBD2 (6 bases). V was clipped by 1 base and J by 5 bases, with 20 bases between them. Germline V lookup: CDR1 SEHNR, CDR2 FQNEAQ (reference sequence). The CDR3 extends over 18 amino acids. Here the CDR3 reads CASSLDALGRAGTGELFF. CDR3 coding DNA: TGTGCCAGCAGCTTAGACGCTTTAGGCAGGGCGGGGACCGGGGAGCTGTTTTTT. Drawing the rest from reference TRBV7-9 and TRBJ2-2, the complete variable domain is DTGVSQNPRHKITKRGQNVTFRCDPISEHNRLYWYRQTLGQGPEFLTYFQNEAQLEKSRLLSDRFSAERPKGSFSTLEIQRTEQGDSAMYLCASSLDALGRAGTGELFFGEGSRLTVL.

This rearrangement joins TRBV28 to TRBJ2-7, with TRBD1 identical over 12 bases. Trimming removed 8 bases from V and 4 bases from J; junction bases left unmatched: 15. Germline CDR1 reads MDHEN; CDR2 reads SYDVKM. This CDR3 has 17 amino acids. CDR3 nucleotides: TGTGCCAGCCGGGGGACAGGGGGCGCAGGGGGGTATTACGAGCAGTACTTC. Residues: CASRGTGGAGGYYEQYF.

The chain employs TRBV29-1 and TRBJ2-7; 10 nucleotides line up with TRBD1. Germline assignment: CDR1 SQVTM and CDR2 ANQGSEA. CDR3 size: 14 residues. J was trimmed by 2 bases and V by 5 bases; bases with no gene match: 6. Written as DNA, the CDR3 is TGCAGCGTTTCTACCGGGACAGGGGCCTACGAGCAGTACTTC. Its translation is CSVSTGTGAYEQYF.